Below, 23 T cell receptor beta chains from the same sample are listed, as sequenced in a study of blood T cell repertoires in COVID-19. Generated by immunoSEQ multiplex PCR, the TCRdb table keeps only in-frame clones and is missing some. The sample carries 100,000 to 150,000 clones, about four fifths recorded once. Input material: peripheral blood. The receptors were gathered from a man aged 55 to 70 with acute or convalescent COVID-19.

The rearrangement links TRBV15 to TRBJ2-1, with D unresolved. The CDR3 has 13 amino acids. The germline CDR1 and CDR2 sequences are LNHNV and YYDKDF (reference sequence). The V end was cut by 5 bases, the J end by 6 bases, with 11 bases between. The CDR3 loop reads CATSGNRGNEQFF. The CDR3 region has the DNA TGTGCCACCAGCGGAAATAGAGGCAATGAGCAGTTCTTC.

DNA for the CDR3: TGTGCCAGCAGCTCCCGGACAGGGTTCGATGAGCAGTTCTTC. This gives the protein CASSSRTGFDEQFF. The chain is built from TRBV7-3 and TRBJ2-1, with 8 bases fitting TRBD1. Trimming took 4 bases from V and 8 from J; bases not matched to a gene: 7. CDR1 is SGHTA, CDR2 FQGTGA, per germline. The CDR3 is 14 residues long.

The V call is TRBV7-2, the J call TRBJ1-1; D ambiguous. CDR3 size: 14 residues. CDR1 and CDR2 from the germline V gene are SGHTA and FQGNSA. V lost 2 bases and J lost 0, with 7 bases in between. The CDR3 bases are TGTGCCAGCAGCTTATACAGCATGAACACTGAAGCTTTCTTT. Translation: CASSLYSMNTEAFF.

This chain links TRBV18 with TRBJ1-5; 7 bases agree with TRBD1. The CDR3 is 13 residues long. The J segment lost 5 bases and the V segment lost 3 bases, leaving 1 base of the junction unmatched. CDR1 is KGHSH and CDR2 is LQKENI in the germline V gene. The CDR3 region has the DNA TGTGCCAGCTCACCGCAGGGGGATCAGCCCCAGCATTTT. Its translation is CASSPQGDQPQHF. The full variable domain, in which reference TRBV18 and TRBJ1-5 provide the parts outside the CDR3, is NAGVMQNPRHLVRRRGQEARLRCSPMKGHSHVYWYRQLPEEGLKFMVYLQKENIIDESGMPKERFSAEFPKEGPSILRIQQVVRGDSAAYFCASSPQGDQPQHFGDGTRLSIL.

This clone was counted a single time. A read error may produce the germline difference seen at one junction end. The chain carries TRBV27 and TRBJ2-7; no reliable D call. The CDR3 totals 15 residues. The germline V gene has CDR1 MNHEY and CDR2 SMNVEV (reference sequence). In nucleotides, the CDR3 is TGTGCCAGCAGTATATCCGGAACAGACGCCTACGAGCAGTACTTC. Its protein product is CASSISGTDAYEQYF.

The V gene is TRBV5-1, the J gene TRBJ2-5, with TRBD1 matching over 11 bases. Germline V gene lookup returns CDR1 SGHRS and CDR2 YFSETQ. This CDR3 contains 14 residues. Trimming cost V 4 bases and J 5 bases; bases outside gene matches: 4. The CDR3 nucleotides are TGCGCCAGCAGCACCGGACAGGGGGCGGAGACCCAGTACTTC. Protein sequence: CASSTGQGAETQYF.

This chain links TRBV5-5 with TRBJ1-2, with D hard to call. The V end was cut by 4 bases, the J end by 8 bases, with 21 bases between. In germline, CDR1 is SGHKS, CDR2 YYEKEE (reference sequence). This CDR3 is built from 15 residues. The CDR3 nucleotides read TGTGCCAGCAGCGACCCCAGGCAGGAATTTCGCGGCTACACCTTC. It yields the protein CASSDPRQEFRGYTF.

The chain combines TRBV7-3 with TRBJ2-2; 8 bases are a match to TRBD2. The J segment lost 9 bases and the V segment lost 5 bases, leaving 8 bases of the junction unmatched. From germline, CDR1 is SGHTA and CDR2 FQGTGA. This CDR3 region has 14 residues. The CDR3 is CASSPEREKRELFF. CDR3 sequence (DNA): TGTGCCAGCAGCCCCGAGCGGGAGAAAAGGGAGCTGTTTTTT.

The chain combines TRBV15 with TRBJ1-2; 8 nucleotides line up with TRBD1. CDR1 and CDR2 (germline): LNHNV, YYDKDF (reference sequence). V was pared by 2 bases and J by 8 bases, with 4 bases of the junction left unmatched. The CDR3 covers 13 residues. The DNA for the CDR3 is TGTGCCACCAGCAGACGACAGGGGTCCGGCTACACCTTC. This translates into CATSRRQGSGYTF.

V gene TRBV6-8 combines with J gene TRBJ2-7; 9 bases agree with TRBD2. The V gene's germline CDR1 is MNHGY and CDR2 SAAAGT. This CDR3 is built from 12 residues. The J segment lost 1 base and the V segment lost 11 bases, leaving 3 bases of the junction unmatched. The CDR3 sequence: CAGGRESYEQYF. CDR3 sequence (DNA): TGTGCCGGCGGGAGGGAGTCCTACGAGCAGTACTTC.

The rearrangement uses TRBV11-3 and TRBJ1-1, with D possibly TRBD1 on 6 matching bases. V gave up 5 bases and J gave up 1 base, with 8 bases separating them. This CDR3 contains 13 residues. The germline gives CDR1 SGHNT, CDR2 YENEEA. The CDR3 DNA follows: TGTGCCAGCAGCCGGACAGCGAACACTGAAGCTTTCTTT. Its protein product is CASSRTANTEAFF. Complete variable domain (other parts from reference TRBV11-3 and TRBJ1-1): EAGVVQSPRYKIIEKKQPVAFWCNPISGHNTLYWYLQNLGQGPELLIRYENEEAVDDSQLPKDRFSAERLKGVDSTLKIQPAELGDSAVYLCASSRTANTEAFFGQGTRLTVV.

Here the CDR3 reads CASAALRETNTGELFF. The CDR3, as DNA: TGTGCCAGCGCGGCCCTTAGGGAGACCAACACCGGGGAGCTGTTTTTT. The chain couples TRBV27 to TRBJ2-2; possible D gene TRBD2, 5 bases. CDR3 size: 16 residues. In germline, CDR1 is MNHEY, CDR2 SMNVEV (reference sequence). V lost 8 bases, J lost 2 bases, and 18 bases lay in between.

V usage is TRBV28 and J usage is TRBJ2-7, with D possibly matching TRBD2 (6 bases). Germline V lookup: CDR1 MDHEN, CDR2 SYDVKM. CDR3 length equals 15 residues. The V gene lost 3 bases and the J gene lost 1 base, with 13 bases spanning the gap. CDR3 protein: CASSFAPGESYEQYF. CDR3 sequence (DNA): TGTGCCAGCAGTTTCGCACCGGGAGAATCCTACGAGCAGTACTTC.

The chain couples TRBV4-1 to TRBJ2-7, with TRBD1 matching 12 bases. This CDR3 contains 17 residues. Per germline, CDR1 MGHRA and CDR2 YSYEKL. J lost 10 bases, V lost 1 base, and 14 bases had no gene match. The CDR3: CASSQATGQGARGNQYF. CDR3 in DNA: TGCGCCAGCAGCCAAGCAACGGGACAGGGGGCCCGCGGGAACCAGTACTTC.

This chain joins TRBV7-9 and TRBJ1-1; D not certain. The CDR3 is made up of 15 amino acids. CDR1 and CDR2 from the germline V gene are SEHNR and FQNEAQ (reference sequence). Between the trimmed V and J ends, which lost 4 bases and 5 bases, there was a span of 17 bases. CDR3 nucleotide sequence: TGTGCCAGCAGCTCGCGGGAAGGGAGAGGGACTGAAGCTTTCTTT. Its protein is CASSSREGRGTEAFF.

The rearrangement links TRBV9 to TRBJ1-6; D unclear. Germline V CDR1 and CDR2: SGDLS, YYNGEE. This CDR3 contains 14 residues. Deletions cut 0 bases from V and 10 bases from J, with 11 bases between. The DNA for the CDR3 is TGTGCCAGCAGCGTAGTGGGCTTCCTCTCACCCCTCCACTTT. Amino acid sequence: CASSVVGFLSPLHF.

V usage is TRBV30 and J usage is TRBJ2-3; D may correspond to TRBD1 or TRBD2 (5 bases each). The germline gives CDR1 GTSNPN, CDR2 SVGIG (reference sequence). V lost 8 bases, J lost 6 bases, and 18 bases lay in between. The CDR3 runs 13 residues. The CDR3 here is CAGDVYPMDTQYF. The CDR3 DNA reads TGTGCCGGGGACGTATATCCTATGGATACGCAGTATTTT. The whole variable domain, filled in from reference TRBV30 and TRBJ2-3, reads SQTIHQWPATLVQPVGSPLSLECTVEGTSNPNLYWYRQAAGRGLQLLFYSVGIGQISSEVPQNLSASRPQDRQFILSSKKLLLSDSGFYLCAGDVYPMDTQYFGPGTRLTVL.

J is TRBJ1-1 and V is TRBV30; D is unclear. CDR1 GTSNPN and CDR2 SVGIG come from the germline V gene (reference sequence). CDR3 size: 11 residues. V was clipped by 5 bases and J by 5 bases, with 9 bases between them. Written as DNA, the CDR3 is TGTGCCTGGGCGAGGGAAACTGAAGCTTTCTTT. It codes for CAWARETEAFF.

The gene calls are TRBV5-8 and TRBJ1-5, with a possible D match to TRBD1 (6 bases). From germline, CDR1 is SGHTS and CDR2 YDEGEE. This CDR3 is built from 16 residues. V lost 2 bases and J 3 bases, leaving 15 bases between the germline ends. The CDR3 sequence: CASSFVLGQYNQPQHF. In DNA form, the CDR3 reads TGTGCCAGCAGCTTCGTTCTTGGACAGTACAATCAGCCCCAGCATTTT.

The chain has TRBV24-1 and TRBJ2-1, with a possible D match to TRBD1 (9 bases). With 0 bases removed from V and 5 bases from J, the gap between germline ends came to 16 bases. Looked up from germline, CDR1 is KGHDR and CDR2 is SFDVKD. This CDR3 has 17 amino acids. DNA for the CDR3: TGTGCCACCAGTGATTTGGGACAGGGGACTAGGGACAATGAGCAGTTCTTC. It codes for CATSDLGQGTRDNEQFF.

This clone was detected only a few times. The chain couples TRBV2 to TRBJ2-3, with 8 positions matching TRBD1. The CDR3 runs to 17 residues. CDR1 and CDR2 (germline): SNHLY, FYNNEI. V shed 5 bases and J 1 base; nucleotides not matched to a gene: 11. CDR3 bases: TGTGCCAGCAGTAGAGCTCTGACAGGGGATGGCACAGATACGCAGTATTTT. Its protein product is CASSRALTGDGTDTQYF.

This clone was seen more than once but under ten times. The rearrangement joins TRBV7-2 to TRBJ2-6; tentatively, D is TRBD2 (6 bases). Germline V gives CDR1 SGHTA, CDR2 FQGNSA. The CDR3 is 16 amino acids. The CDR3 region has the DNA TGTGCTACACGGGGGATCCCAAATTCTGGGGCCAACGTCCTGACTTTC. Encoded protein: CATRGIPNSGANVLTF. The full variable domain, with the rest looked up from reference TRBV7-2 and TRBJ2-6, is GAGVSQSPSNKVTEKGKDVELRCDPISGHTALYWYRQSLGQGLEFLIYFQGNSAPDKSGLPSDRFSAERTGGSVSTLTIQRTQQEDSAVYLCATRGIPNSGANVLTFGAGSRLTVL.

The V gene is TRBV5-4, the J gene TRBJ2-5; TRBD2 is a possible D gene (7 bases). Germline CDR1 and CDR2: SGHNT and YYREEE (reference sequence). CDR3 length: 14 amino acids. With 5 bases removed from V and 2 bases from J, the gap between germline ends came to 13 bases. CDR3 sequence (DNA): TGTGCCAGCAGTCGAGCGGGACAACAAGAGACCCAGTACTTC. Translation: CASSRAGQQETQYF.